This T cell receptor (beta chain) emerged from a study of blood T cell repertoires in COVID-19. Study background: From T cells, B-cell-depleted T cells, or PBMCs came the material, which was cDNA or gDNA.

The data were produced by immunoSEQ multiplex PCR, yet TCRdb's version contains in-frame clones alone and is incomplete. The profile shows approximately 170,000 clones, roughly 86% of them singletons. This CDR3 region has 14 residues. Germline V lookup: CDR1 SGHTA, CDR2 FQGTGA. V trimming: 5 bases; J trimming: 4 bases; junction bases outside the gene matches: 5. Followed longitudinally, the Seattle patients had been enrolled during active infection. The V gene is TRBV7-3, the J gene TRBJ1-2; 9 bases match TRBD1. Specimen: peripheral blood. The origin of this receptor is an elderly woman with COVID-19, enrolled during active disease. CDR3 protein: CASSPTGGGYGYTF. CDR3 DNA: TGTGCCAGCAGCCCAACAGGGGGCGGCTATGGCTACACCTTC.